This T cell receptor beta chain was recorded in a study of blood T cell repertoires in COVID-19. Overall study context: COVID-19 samples, acute and convalescent, were from the United States, Italy and Spain. T cells, B-cell-depleted T cells, or PBMCs supplied cDNA or gDNA.

Seattle enrolled patients during active infection and tracked them longitudinally. This CDR3 contains 16 residues. Trimming removed 1 base from V and 4 bases from J; junction bases left unmatched: 7. The germline V gene encodes CDR1 SGHTA and CDR2 FQGNSA. Authors' processing steps: Reference gene primer amplification gave estimated nucleated cell counts. The assay was immunoSEQ multiplex PCR, and TCRdb's table has in-frame clones only and misses some. From that table come the V and J calls and clone size; the DNA was used to work out D and trimming. The table includes roughly 110,000 clones, 70% to 80% detected once.

This TCR derives from a man at least 80 years old with COVID-19, enrolled during active disease. This chain connects TRBV7-2 to TRBJ1-5; 7 bases line up with TRBD1. Sequenced: peripheral blood. CDR3: CASSLETGTANQPQHF. The CDR3 region has the DNA TGTGCCAGCAGCTTAGAAACCGGGACAGCTAATCAGCCCCAGCATTTT.